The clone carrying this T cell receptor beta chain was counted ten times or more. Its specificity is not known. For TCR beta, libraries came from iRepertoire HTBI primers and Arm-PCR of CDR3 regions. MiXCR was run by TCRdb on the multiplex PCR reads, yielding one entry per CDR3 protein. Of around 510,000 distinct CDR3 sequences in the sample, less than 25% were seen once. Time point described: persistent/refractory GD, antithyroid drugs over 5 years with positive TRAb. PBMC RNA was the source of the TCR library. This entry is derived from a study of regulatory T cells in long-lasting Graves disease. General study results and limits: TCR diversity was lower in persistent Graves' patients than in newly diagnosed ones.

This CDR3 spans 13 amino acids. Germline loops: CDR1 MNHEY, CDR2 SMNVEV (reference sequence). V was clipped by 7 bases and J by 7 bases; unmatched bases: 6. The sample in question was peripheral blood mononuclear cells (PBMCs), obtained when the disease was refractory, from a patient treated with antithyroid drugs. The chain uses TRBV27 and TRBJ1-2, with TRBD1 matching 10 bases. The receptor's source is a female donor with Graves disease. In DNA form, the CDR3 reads TGTGCCAGCAACCCCGGGACAGGGGTTGGCTACACCTTC. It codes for CASNPGTGVGYTF.